This T cell receptor beta chain was profiled in a study of blood T cell repertoires in COVID-19. Study details: Acute-phase and convalescent COVID-19 samples originated in the United States, Italy and Spain.

In the authors' workflow: The authors estimated nucleated cell counts from reference gene primer amplification. The data were produced by immunoSEQ multiplex PCR, yet TCRdb's version contains in-frame clones alone and is incomplete. D and trimming were read from the DNA, whereas the V and J calls and clone size are those reported in that table. The sample holds about 190,000 clones, 84% seen once. Clinical histories supplied by participants themselves formed the basis of cohort assignment. Recovered Cohort 3 donors showed two negative PCRs, clearance, or symptom resolution. This CDR3 is built from 15 residues. The ends were cut back, 1 base at V and 4 bases at J, with 13 bases in the middle. CDR1 and CDR2 (germline): SEHNR, FQNEAQ (reference sequence).

The sequenced material came from PBMCs or T cells enriched from blood (not recorded which). The source of this sequence is a woman aged 25 to 45 who had recovered from COVID-19. The V gene is TRBV7-9, the J gene TRBJ1-2, with no clear D. CDR3 in amino acids: CASSLESSGSYGYTF. The CDR3 bases are TGTGCCAGCAGCTTAGAGAGCTCGGGGAGCTATGGCTACACCTTC.